The clone carrying this TCR beta chain was detected only a few times. Antigen specificity is unknown. The data derive from a study of radiotherapy plus CTLA-4 blockade in lung cancer. CDR1 is LNHDA, CDR2 SQIVND, per germline (reference sequence). The V gene lost 2 bases and the J gene lost 0 bases, with 8 bases spanning the gap. There are 15 residues in the CDR3. Repertoires were generated with immunoSEQ multiplex PCR, while TCRdb's copy carries only in-frame clones and drops some. The sample holds about 14,000 clones; 80% to 90% are singletons and the top ten take about an eighth. Notes on the study in general: Among blood TCR repertoires after radiotherapy plus ipilimumab, tumor-derived clones expanded. Best predicting response, reportedly, were early blood T cell clone dynamics, with interferon-beta.

The V gene is TRBV19, the J gene TRBJ1-5; unclear D gene. The clonotype originates from a human donor with non-small cell lung cancer that progressed on radiotherapy plus ipilimumab. Some clones in this sample may be carry-over from other donors' samples. The material was peripheral blood, obtained from a patient treated with radiotherapy plus ipilimumab. Written as DNA, the CDR3 is TGTGCCAGTAGTATACGTAGTATTAGCAATCAGCCCCAGCATTTT. Its translation: CASSIRSISNQPQHF.